This T cell receptor (beta chain) came from a study of blood T cell repertoires in COVID-19. The repertoire was sequenced with immunoSEQ multiplex PCR; TCRdb's copy has only in-frame clones and lacks some. The data hold fewer than 250,000 clones, with about 83% observed a single time. V gave up 5 bases and J gave up 3 bases, with 9 bases separating them. This CDR3 has 13 amino acids. Germline V lookup: CDR1 SGHKS, CDR2 YYEKEE (reference sequence). This TCR derives from a woman aged 40-49 years who had been exposed to COVID-19. What was sequenced was PBMCs or T cells enriched from blood (not recorded which). The chain is built from TRBV5-5 and TRBJ2-4, with D possibly matching TRBD2 (6 bases). The CDR3 reads CASSGEDKNIQYF. The CDR3 nucleotides read TGTGCCAGCAGTGGGGAGGACAAAAACATTCAGTACTTC.